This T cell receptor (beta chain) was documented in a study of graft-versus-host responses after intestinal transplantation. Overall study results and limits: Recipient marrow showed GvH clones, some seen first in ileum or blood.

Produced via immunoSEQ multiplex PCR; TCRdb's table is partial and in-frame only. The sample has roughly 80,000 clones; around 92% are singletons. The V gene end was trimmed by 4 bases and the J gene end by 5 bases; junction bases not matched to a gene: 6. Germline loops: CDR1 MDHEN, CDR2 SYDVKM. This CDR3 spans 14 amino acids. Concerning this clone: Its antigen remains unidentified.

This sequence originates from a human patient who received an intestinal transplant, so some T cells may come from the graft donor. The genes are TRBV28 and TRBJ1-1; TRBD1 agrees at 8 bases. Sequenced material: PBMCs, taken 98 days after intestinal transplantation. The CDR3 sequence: CASSSGQGSTEAFF. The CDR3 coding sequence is TGTGCCAGCAGTTCCGGACAGGGTAGTACTGAAGCTTTCTTT.